A selection of T cell receptor beta chains follows, all from one sample in a study of vaccination effects on CD4 cells after COVID-19. Antigens for these TCRs are unknown. Libraries were prepared by immunoSEQ multiplex PCR; TCRdb keeps only in-frame clonotypes and omits some of them. Of around 56,000 clones detected, about 83% appear once; the ten largest clones hold roughly 3%. Sequenced material: CD4+ T cells from PBMCs cultured without peptide, taken before COVID-19 vaccination. Receptor source: a human donor who received a COVID-19 vaccine. Each CDR3 is given with its conserved first and last residue. Fields, in order: V gene, D gene, clone size, J gene, CDR3 protein, CDR3 DNA. The D gene is left open where the match is weak. Clone size is shown for a subset of rows, as once, few, many or a class of expanded clone.

>TRBV3-1/TRBV3-2|-|-|TRBJ2-4
CASSQGRGNIQYF
TGTGCCAGCAGCCAAGGTAGAGGGAACATTCAGTACTTC
>TRBV5-4|-|-|TRBJ2-5
CASSLVGRAEETQYF
TGTGCCAGCAGCTTGGTCGGCAGGGCTGAAGAGACCCAGTACTTC
>TRBV7-2|-|-|TRBJ2-2
CASSLGFRTGELFF
TGTGCCAGCAGCTTAGGTTTTCGCACCGGGGAGCTGTTTTTT
>TRBV9|-|once|TRBJ2-1
CASSQDSSYNEQFF
TGTGCCAGCAGTCAGGACAGCTCCTACAATGAGCAGTTCTTC
>TRBV5-1|-|-|TRBJ1-1
CASSFGAANTEAFF
TGCGCCAGCAGCTTCGGGGCAGCAAACACTGAAGCTTTCTTT
>TRBV18|TRBD1|-|TRBJ1-4
CASSPKGDSNEKLFF
TGTGCCAGCTCACCAAAGGGGGACAGTAATGAAAAACTGTTTTTT
>TRBV2|-|-|TRBJ1-4
CASNQRGAYEKLFF
TGTGCCAGCAATCAGCGGGGGGCCTATGAAAAACTGTTTTTT
>TRBV6-4|-|once|TRBJ2-1
CATRWESSYNEQFF
TGTGCCACCCGATGGGAGAGCTCCTACAATGAGCAGTTCTTC
>TRBV7-8|-|-|TRBJ1-5
CASSRSSNQPQHF
TGTGCCAGCAGCAGGAGTAGCAATCAGCCCCAGCATTTT
>TRBV5-1|-|-|TRBJ2-5
CASSLGPRETQYF
TGCGCCAGCAGCTTGGGCCCTCGGGAGACCCAGTACTTC
>TRBV6-5|TRBD1|-|TRBJ2-1
CASSYDRALINEQFF
TGTGCCAGCAGTTACGACAGGGCCCTTATAAATGAGCAGTTCTTC
>TRBV27|-|-|TRBJ2-1
CASSPTGITLSYNEQFF
TGTGCCAGCAGCCCAACCGGTATAACTCTCTCCTACAATGAGCAGTTCTTC
>TRBV29-1|TRBD1|once|TRBJ2-1
CSVDSDRVEQFF
TGCAGCGTTGATTCGGACAGGGTTGAGCAGTTCTTC
>TRBV6-5|-|-|TRBJ1-2
CASIGGDGGYTF
TGTGCCAGCATCGGAGGGGATGGCGGCTACACCTTC